This TCR beta chain was sequenced during a study of blood T cell repertoires in COVID-19. Study as a whole: COVID-19 samples, acute and convalescent, were from the United States, Italy and Spain.

This CDR3 is built from 14 residues. Germline CDR1 and CDR2: GTSNPN and SVGIG (reference sequence). Trimming took 3 bases from V and 1 from J, leaving 11 bases between them. Authors' data handling: Quantification of nucleated cells was approximated via reference gene primer amplification. Generated by immunoSEQ multiplex PCR, the TCRdb table keeps only in-frame clones and is missing some. That table is the source of V, J and clone size, and D and trimming were worked out from the DNA. The table shows about 140,000 clones, with almost 90% occurring only once. The receptor was isolated from a woman aged 55-69 years with acute or convalescent COVID-19. The sequenced material came from peripheral blood. This chain connects TRBV30 to TRBJ2-3; perhaps TRBD2 as D (7 bases). The CDR3 nucleotides read TGTGCCTGGAGCCGGGGGGCTGGCACAGATACGCAGTATTTT. Amino acids: CAWSRGAGTDTQYF.